This T cell receptor (beta chain) appears in the sequencing data of a study of OX40 agonist ivuxolimab in advanced cancers. Regarding the study as a whole: The antigens recognized by the expanded peripheral T cells, that is their antigen specificity, were not determined.

Germline V gene lookup returns CDR1 SGDLS and CDR2 YYNGEE. V trimming: 4 bases; J trimming: 4 bases; junction bases outside the gene matches: 7. The length of the CDR3 is 15 residues. Worth noting for this clone: No antigen is known for it.

Profiled with immunoSEQ multiplex PCR; TCRdb holds only in-frame clones, not every one. Of tens of thousands of clones in the sample, 65% to 90% were seen once. J is TRBJ2-4 and V is TRBV9; 8 bases line up with TRBD2. The sequence was obtained from an adult with an advanced solid tumor such as melanoma, head and neck, liver or kidney cancer. Sequences were derived from CD4+ or CD8+ T cells sorted from blood, sampled in a trial of the OX40 agonist ivuxolimab. Here the CDR3 DNA reads TGTGCCAGCAGCCCAATGAGCGGGAGTAAAAACATTCAGTACTTC. Translating gives CASSPMSGSKNIQYF.